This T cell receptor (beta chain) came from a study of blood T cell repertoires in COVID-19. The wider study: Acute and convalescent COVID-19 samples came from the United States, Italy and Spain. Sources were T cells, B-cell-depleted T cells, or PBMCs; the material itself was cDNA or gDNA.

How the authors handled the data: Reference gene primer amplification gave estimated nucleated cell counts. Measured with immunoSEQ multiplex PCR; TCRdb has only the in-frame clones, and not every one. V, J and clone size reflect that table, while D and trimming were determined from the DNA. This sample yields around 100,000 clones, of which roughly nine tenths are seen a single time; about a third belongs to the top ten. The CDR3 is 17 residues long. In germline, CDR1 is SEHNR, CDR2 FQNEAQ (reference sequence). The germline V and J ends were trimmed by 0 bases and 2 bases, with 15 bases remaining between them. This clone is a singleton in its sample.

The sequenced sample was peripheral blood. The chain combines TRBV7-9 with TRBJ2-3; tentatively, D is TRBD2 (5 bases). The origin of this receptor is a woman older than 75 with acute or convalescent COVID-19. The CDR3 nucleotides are TGTGCCAGCAGCTTAGCCTCCGGGATTCGTGTCACAGATACGCAGTATTTT. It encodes CASSLASGIRVTDTQYF.